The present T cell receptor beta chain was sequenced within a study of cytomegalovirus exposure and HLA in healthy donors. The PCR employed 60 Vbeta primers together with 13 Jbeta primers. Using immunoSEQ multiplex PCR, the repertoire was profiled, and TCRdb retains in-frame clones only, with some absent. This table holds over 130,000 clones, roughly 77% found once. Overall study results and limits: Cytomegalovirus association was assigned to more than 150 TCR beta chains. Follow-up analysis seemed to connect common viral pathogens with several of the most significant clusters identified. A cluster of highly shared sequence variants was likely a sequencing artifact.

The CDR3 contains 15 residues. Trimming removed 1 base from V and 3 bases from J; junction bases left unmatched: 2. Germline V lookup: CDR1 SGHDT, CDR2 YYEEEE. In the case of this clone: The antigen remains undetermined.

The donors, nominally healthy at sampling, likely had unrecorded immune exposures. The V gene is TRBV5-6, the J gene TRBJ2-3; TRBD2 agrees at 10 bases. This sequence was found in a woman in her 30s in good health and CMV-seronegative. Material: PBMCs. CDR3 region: CASSLQGLATDTQYF. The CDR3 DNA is TGTGCCAGCAGCTTGCAGGGACTAGCGACAGATACGCAGTATTTT.